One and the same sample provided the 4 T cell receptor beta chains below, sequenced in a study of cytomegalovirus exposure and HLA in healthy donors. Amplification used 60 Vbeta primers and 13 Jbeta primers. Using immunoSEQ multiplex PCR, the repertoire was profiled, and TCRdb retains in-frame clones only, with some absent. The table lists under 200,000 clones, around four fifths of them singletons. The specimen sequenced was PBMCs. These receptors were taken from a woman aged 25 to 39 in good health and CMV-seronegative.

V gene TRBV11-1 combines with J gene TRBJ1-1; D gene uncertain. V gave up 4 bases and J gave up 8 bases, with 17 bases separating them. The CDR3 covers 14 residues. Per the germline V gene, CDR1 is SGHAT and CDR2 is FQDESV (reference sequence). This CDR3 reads CASSYPGRRIEAFF. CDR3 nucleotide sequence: TGTGCCAGCAGCTATCCCGGCAGGCGAATCGAAGCTTTCTTT.

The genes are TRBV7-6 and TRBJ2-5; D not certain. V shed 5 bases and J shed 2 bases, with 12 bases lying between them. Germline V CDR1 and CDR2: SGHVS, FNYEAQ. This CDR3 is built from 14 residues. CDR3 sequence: CASSLGPRQETQYF. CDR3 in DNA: TGTGCCAGCAGCCTAGGGCCCAGACAAGAGACCCAGTACTTC.

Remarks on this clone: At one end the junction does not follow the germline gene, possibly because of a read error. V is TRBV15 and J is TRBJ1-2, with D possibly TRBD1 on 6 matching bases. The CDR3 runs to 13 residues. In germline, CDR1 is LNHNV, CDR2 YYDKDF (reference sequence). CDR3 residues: CATSMTGNYVYTF. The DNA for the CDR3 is TGTGCCACCAGCATGACAGGAAACTATGTCTACACCTTC.

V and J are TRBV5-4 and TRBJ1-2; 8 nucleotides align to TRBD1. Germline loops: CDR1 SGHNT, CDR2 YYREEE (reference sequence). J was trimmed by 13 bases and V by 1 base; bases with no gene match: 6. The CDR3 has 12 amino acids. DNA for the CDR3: TGTGCCAGCAGCTTGCCCACAGGGGGTCTCACCTTC. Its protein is CASSLPTGGLTF. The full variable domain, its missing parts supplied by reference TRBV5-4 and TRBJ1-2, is ETGVTQSPTHLIKTRGQQVTLRCSSQSGHNTVSWYQQALGQGPQFIFQYYREEENGRGNFPPRFSGLQFPNYSSELNVNALELDDSALYLCASSLPTGGLTFGSGTRLTVV.